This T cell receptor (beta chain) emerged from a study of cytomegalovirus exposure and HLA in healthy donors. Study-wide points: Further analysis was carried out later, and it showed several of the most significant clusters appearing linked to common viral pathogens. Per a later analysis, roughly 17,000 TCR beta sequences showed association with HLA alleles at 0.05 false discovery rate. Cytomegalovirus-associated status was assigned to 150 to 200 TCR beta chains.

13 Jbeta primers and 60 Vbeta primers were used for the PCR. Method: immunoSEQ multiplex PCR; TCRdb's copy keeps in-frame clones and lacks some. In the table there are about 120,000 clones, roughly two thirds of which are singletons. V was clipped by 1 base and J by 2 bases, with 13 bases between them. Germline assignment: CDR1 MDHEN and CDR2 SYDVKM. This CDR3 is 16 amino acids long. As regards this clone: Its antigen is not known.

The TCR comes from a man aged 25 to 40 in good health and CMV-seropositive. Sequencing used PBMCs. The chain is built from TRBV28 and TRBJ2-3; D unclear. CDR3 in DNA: TGTGCCAGCAGTTTATCACTCGCGTTCCACACAGATACGCAGTATTTT. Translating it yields CASSLSLAFHTDTQYF.